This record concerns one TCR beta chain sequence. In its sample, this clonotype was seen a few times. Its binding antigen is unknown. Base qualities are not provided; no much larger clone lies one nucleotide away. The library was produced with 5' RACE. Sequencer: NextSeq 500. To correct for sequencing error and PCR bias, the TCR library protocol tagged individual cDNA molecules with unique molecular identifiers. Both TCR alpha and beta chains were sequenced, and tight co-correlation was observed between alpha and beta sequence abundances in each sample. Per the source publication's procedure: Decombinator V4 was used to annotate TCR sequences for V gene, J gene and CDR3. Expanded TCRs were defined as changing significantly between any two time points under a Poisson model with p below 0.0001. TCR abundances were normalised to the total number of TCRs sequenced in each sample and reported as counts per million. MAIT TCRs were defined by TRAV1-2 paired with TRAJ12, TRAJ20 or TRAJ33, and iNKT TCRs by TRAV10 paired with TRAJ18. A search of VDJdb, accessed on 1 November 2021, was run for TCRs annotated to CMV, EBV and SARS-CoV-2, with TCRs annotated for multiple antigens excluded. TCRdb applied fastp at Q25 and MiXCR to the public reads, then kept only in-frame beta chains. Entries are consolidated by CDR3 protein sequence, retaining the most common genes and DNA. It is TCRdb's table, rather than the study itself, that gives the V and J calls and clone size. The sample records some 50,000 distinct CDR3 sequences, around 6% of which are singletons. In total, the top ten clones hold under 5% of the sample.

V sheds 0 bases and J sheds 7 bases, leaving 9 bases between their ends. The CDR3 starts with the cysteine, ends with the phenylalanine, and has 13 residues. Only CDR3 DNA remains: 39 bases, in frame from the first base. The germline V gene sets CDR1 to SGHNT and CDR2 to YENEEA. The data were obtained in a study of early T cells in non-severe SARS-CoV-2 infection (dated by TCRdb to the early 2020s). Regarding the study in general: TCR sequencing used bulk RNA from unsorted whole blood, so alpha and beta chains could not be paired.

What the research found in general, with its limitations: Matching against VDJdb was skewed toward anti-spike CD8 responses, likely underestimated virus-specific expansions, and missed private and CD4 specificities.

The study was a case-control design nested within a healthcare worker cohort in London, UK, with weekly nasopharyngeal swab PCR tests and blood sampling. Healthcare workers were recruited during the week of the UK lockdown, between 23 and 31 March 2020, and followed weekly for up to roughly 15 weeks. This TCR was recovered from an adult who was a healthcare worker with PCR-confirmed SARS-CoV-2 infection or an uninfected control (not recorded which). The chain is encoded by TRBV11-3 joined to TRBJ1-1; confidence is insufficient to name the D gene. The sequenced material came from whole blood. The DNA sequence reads TGTGCCAGCAGCTTAGATTCCAGCCTTGAAGCTTTCTTT. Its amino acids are CASSLDSSLEAFF.